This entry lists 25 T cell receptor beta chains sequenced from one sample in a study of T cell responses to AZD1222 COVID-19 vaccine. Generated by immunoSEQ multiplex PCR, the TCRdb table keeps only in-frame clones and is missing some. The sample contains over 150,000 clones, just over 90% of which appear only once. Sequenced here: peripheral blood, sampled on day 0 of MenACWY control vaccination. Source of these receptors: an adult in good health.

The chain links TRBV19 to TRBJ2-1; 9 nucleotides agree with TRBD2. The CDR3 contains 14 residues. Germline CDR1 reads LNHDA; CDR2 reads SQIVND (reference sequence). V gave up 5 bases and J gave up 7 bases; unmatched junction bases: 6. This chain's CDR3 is CASSYLAGDNEQFF. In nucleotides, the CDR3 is TGTGCCAGTAGTTACTTAGCGGGAGATAATGAGCAGTTCTTC.

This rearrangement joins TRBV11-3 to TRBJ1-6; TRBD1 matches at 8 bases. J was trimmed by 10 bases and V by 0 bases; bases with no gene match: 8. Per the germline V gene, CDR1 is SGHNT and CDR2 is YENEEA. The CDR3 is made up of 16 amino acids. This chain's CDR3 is CASSLDSRTGSSPLHF. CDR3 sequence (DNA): TGTGCCAGCAGCTTAGATTCGCGGACAGGGAGCTCACCCCTCCACTTT.

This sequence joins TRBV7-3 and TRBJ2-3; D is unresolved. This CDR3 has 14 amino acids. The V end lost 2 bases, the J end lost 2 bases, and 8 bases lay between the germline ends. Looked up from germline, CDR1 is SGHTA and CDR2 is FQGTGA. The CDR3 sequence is CASSLGASTDTQYF. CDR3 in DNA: TGTGCCAGCAGCTTAGGTGCGTCCACAGATACGCAGTATTTT.

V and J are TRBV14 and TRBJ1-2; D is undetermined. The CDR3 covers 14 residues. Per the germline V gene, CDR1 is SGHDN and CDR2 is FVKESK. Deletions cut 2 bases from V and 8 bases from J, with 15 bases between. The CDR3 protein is CASSQRGVPGGYTF. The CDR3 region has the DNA TGTGCCAGCAGCCAACGGGGAGTCCCGGGGGGCTACACCTTC.

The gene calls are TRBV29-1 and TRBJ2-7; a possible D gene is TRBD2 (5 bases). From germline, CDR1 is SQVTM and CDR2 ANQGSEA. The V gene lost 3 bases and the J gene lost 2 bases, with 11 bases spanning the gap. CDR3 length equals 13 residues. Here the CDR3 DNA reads TGCAGCGTTGAGGGCCCCGGGGCCTACGAGCAGTACTTC. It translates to CSVEGPGAYEQYF.

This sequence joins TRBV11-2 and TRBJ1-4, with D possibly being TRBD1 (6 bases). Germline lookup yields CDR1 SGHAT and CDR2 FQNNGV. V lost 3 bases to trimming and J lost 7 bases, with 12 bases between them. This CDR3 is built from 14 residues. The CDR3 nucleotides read TGTGCCAGCAGCTTTACAGGGTCGTTTGAAAAACTGTTTTTT. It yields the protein CASSFTGSFEKLFF.

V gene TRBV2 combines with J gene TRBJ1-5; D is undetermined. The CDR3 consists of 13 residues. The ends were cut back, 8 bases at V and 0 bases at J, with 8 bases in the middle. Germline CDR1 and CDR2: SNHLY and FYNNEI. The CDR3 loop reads CASRRDSNQPQHF. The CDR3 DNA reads TGTGCCAGCCGGAGAGATAGCAATCAGCCCCAGCATTTT.

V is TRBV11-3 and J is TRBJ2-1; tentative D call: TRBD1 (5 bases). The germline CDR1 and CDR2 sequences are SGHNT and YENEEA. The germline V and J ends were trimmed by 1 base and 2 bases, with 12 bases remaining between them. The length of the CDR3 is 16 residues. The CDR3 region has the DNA TGTGCCAGCAGCTTAGTAGGGGCAGGGCCCTACAATGAGCAGTTCTTC. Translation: CASSLVGAGPYNEQFF.

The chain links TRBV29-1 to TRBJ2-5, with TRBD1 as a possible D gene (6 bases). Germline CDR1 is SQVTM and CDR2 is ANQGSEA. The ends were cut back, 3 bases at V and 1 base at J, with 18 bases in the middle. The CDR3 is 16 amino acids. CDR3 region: CSVDLLTGTRQETQYF. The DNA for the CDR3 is TGCAGCGTTGACTTGTTGACAGGAACTCGCCAAGAGACCCAGTACTTC. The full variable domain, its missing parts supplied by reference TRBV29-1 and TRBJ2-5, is SAVISQKPSRDICQRGTSLTIQCQVDSQVTMMFWYRQQPGQSLTLIATANQGSEATYESGFVIDKFPISRPNLTFSTLTVSNMSPEDSSIYLCSVDLLTGTRQETQYFGPGTRLLVL.

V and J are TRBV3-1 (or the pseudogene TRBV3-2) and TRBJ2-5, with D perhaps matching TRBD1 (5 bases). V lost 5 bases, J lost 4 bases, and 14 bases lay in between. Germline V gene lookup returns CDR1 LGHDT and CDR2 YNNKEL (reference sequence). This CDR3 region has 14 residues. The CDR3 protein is CASSEPQGRETQYF. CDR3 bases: TGTGCCAGCAGCGAACCTCAGGGCCGAGAGACCCAGTACTTC.

CDR3 in amino acids: CASSLRVRTGQSTDTQYF. Here the CDR3 DNA reads TGTGCCAGTAGTTTACGCGTCCGGACCGGACAGAGCACAGATACGCAGTATTTT. The rearrangement links TRBV19 to TRBJ2-3, with a possible D match to TRBD1 (6 bases). V was shortened by 5 bases and J by 0 bases, with 21 bases between the two germline ends. Germline V CDR1 and CDR2: LNHDA, SQIVND (reference sequence). This CDR3 is 18 amino acids long.

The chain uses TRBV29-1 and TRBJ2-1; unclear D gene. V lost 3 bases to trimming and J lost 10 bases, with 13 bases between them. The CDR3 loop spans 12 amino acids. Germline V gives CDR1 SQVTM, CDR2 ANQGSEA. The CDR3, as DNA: TGCAGCGTTGAGCCAGGTGTAGGGGAGCAGTTCTTC. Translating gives CSVEPGVGEQFF.

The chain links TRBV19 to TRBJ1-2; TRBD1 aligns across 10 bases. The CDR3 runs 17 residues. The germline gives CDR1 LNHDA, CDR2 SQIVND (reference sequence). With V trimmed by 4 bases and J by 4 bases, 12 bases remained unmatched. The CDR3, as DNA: TGTGCCAGTAGTAGGTTGGGGACAGGGGAGAGGAGCTATGGCTACACCTTC. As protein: CASSRLGTGERSYGYTF.

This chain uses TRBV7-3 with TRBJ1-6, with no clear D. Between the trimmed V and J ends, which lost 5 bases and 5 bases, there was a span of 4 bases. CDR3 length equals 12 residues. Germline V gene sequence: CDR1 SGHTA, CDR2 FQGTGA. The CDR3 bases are TGTGCCAGCAGCCTCAATAATTCACCCCTCCACTTT. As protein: CASSLNNSPLHF.

CDR3 loop: CASSPLVSYNEQFF. The DNA for the CDR3 is TGTGCCAGCAGCCCACTAGTTTCGTACAATGAGCAGTTCTTC. This chain uses TRBV28 with TRBJ2-1; D is possibly TRBD2 (5 bases). Trimming pared 6 bases from V and 4 bases from J, leaving 13 bases between. Germline CDR1 is MDHEN and CDR2 is SYDVKM. The length of the CDR3 is 14 residues. Full variable domain (rest looked up from reference TRBV28 and TRBJ2-1): DVKVTQSSRYLVKRTGEKVFLECVQDMDHENMFWYRQDPGLGLRLIYFSYDVKMKEKGDIPEGYSVSREKKERFSLILESASTNQTSMYLCASSPLVSYNEQFFGPGTRLTVL.

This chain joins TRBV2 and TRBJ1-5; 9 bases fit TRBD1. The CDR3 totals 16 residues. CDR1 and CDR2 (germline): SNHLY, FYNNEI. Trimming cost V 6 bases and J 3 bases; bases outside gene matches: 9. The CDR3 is CASRAGQGLANQPQHF. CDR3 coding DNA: TGTGCCAGCAGGGCCGGACAGGGGCTGGCCAATCAGCCCCAGCATTTT.

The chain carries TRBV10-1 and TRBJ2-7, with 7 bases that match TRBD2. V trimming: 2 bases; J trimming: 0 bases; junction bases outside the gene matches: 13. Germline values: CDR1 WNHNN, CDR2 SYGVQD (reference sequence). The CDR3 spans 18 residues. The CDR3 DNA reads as TGCGCCAGCAGTGAGGGGAGGGAGTGGCGTCGTTGCTCCTACGAGCAGTACTTC. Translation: CASSEGREWRRCSYEQYF.

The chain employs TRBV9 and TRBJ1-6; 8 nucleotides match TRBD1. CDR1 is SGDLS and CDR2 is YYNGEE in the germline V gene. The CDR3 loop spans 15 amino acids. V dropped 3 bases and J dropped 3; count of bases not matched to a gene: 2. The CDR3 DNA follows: TGTGCCAGCAGCGGGGGACAGGACTATAATTCACCCCTCCACTTT. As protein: CASSGGQDYNSPLHF.

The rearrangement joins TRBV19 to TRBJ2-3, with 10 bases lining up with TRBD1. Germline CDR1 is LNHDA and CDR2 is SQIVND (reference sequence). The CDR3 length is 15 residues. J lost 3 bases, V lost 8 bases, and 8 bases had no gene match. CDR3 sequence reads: CASGDRGVGTDTQYF. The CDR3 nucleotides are TGTGCCAGTGGGGACAGGGGCGTAGGTACAGATACGCAGTATTTT.

CDR3 in amino acids: CASSQDKPGIEEKLFF. In DNA form, the CDR3 reads TGTGCCAGCAGCCAAGATAAGCCGGGTATAGAGGAAAAACTGTTTTTT. This chain connects TRBV4-2 to TRBJ1-4, with D unclear. From germline, CDR1 is LGHNA and CDR2 YNFKEQ. The CDR3 runs to 16 residues. Trimming removed 0 bases from V and 8 bases from J, with 16 bases in between.

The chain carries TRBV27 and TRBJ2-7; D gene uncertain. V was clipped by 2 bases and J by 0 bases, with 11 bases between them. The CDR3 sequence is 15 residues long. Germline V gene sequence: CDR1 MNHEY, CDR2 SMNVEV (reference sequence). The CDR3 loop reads CASSLALRSSYEQYF. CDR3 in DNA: TGTGCCAGCAGTTTAGCCCTACGGAGCTCCTACGAGCAGTACTTC.

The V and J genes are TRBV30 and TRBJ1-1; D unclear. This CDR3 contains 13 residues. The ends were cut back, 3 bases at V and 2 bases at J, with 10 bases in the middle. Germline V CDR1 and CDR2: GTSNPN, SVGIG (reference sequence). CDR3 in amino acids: CAWSGQVNTEAFF. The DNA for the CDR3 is TGTGCCTGGAGCGGGCAGGTCAACACTGAAGCTTTCTTT.

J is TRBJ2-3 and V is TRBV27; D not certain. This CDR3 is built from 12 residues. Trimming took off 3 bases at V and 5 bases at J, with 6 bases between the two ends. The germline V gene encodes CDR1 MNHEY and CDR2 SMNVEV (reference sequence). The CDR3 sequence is CASSLSEDTQYF. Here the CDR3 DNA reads TGTGCCAGCAGTTTGTCAGAAGATACGCAGTATTTT.

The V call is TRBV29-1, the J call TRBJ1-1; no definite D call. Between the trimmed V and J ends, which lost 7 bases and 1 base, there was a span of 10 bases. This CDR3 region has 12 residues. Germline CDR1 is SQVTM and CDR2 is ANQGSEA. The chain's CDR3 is CSARWANTEAFF. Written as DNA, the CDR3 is TGCAGCGCCCGATGGGCGAACACTGAAGCTTTCTTT.

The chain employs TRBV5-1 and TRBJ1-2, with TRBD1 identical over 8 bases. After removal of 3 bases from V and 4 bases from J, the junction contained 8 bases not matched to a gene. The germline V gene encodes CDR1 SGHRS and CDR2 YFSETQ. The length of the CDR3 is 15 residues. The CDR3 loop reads CASSSTQGASYGYTF. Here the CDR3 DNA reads TGCGCCAGCAGCTCGACGCAGGGGGCGAGCTATGGCTACACCTTC.